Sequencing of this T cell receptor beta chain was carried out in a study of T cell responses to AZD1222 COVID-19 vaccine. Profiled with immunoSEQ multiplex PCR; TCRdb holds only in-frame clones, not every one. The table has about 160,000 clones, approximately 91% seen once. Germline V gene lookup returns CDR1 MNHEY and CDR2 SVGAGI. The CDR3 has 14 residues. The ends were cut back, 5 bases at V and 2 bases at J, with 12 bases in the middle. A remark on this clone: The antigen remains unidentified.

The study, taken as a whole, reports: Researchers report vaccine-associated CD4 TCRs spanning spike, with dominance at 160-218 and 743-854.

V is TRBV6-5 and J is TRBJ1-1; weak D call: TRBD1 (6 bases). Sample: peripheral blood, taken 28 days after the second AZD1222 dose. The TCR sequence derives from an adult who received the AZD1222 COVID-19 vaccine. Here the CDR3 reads CASSLRGPNTEAFF. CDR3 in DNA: TGTGCCAGCAGTCTCAGGGGCCCAAACACTGAAGCTTTCTTT.